The clone carrying this TCR beta chain appeared a few times. Its matching antigen is unknown. The sample is drawn from a study of T-cell reconstitution after alpha-beta-depleted transplantation in children. Study outcomes and limitations: Approximately two months post-transplant, alpha-beta T cells reportedly originated from several hundred expanded graft clones.

V lost 1 base and J 4 bases, leaving 5 bases between the germline ends. CDR1 MGHDK and CDR2 SYGVNS come from the germline V gene. This CDR3 contains 13 residues. The TCRbeta library incorporated unique molecular identifiers. From the PCR reads, TCRdb called clonotypes with MiXCR, one entry per CDR3 protein. The data show 600,000 to 800,000 distinct CDR3 sequences, roughly 13% seen once. The sample in question was PBMCs, obtained before TCRalphabeta/CD19-depleted stem cell transplant. The receptor's source is a girl aged 2 to 9 with congenital amegakaryocytic thrombocytopenia, due to receive a stem cell transplant. The rearrangement uses TRBV25-1 and TRBJ2-1; D not resolved. CDR3 amino acids: CASSESVYNEQFF. The CDR3 DNA follows: TGTGCCAGCAGTGAATCAGTTTACAATGAGCAGTTCTTC.